The 22 T cell receptor beta chains given below trace back to one sample, sequenced in a study of T cell responses to AZD1222 COVID-19 vaccine. The protocol was immunoSEQ multiplex PCR, while the TCRdb copy is restricted to in-frame clones and leaves out a portion. Of 150,000 to 200,000 clones in the sample, 80% to 95% were seen once. Sequenced here: peripheral blood, sampled on day 0 of AZD1222 vaccination. The receptors were sampled from an adult in good health.

The CDR3 DNA reads TGTGCCAGCTCACTTCTAATGAACACTGAAGCTTTCTTT. Translation: CASSLLMNTEAFF. The V gene is TRBV18, the J gene TRBJ1-1; D is undetermined. Germline V lookup: CDR1 KGHSH, CDR2 LQKENI. The CDR3 runs 13 residues. The V and J ends lost 4 bases and 0 bases respectively, with 6 bases between them.

Comment on this clone: Additional DNA sequences in this sample encode the identical CDR3. The V call is TRBV30, the J call TRBJ2-7; maybe TRBD1 (5 bases). Germline-derived CDR1 and CDR2 are GTSNPN and SVGIG (reference sequence). The CDR3 length is 12 residues. Trimming cost V 0 bases and J 4 bases, with 7 bases left between them. The CDR3 here is CAWSVAGYEQYF. The CDR3 nucleotides are TGTGCCTGGAGTGTCGCAGGGTACGAGCAGTACTTC.

The J gene is TRBJ1-1, the V gene TRBV25-1; TRBD1 might be the D (5 bases). The CDR3 totals 15 residues. The V end lost 0 bases, the J end lost 7 bases, and 15 bases lay between the germline ends. Germline loops: CDR1 MGHDK, CDR2 SYGVNS. The CDR3 nucleotides read TGTGCCAGCAGTGAATATGAGTTTCCGCAGGGTGAAGCTTTCTTT. Protein sequence: CASSEYEFPQGEAFF.

This clone has only one observation. The chain joins TRBV5-6 to TRBJ2-1; D remains ambiguous. The CDR3 is 12 residues long. V lost 4 bases and J 8 bases, leaving 10 bases between the germline ends. Germline V gene lookup returns CDR1 SGHDT and CDR2 YYEEEE. The DNA of the CDR3 is TGTGCCAGCAGCCACCCAAGGGATGAGCAGTTCTTC. It specifies CASSHPRDEQFF.

This chain links TRBV5-5 with TRBJ2-7; no firm D call. The CDR3 covers 13 residues. The V and J ends lost 1 base and 2 bases respectively, with 7 bases between them. In germline, CDR1 is SGHKS, CDR2 YYEKEE (reference sequence). CDR3 DNA: TGTGCCAGCAGCTTGACAGTCGCCTACGAGCAGTACGTC. Its protein product is CASSLTVAYEQYV.

The chain employs TRBV5-1 and TRBJ2-7; TRBD1 matches at 7 bases. This CDR3 has 14 residues. Trimming took 4 bases from V and 3 from J; bases not matched to a gene: 7. CDR1 is SGHRS and CDR2 is YFSETQ in the germline V gene. CDR3 amino acids: CASSPGQFFYEQYF. In nucleotides, the CDR3 is TGCGCCAGCAGCCCGGGACAGTTTTTCTACGAGCAGTACTTC.

The chain is built from TRBV5-1 and TRBJ1-1; D is undetermined. The germline V gene encodes CDR1 SGHRS and CDR2 YFSETQ. V was shortened by 0 bases and J by 1 base, with 7 bases between the two germline ends. This CDR3 is built from 14 residues. The CDR3 DNA reads TGCGCCAGCAGCTTGGTGGGTGGGAACACTGAAGCTTTCTTT. Protein product: CASSLVGGNTEAFF.

V is TRBV7-9 and J is TRBJ1-4; D ambiguous. This CDR3 has 15 amino acids. V was cut by 5 bases and J by 4 bases, with 14 bases left in between. The V gene's germline CDR1 is SEHNR and CDR2 FQNEAQ (reference sequence). The CDR3 DNA reads as TGTGCCAGCAGCCCCCAGCGCAGAATTAATGAAAAACTGTTTTTT. It specifies CASSPQRRINEKLFF.

As DNA, the CDR3 is TGTGCCAGCAGTGAGCCAGGCGCCTACGAGCAGTACTTC. It is translated as CASSEPGAYEQYF. J is TRBJ2-7 and V is TRBV6-1, with unresolved D. Germline loops: CDR1 MNHNS, CDR2 SASEGT. Trimming pared 3 bases from V and 2 bases from J, leaving 8 bases between. The CDR3 has 13 amino acids.

The chain uses TRBV30 and TRBJ1-5, with D possibly TRBD1 on 6 matching bases. The CDR3 loop spans 16 amino acids. Germline assignment: CDR1 GTSNPN and CDR2 SVGIG (reference sequence). The V end lost 1 base, the J end lost 4 bases, and 17 bases lay between the germline ends. The DNA of the CDR3 is TGTGCCTGGAGTGAGGGGAGGGGGGGTCGGAATCAGCCCCAGCATTTT. Residues: CAWSEGRGGRNQPQHF.

The chain has TRBV6-1 and TRBJ1-1, with a tentative D call TRBD1 (5 bases). Germline CDR1 reads MNHNS; CDR2 reads SASEGT. The CDR3 length is 15 residues. With 2 bases removed from V and 1 base from J, the gap between germline ends came to 11 bases. The CDR3 loop reads CASSEPPGGNTEAFF. DNA of the CDR3: TGTGCCAGCAGTGAACCCCCTGGGGGGAACACTGAAGCTTTCTTT.

The chain links TRBV2 to TRBJ1-1; 7 bases are shared with TRBD1. The CDR3 is 14 amino acids. Germline V gene data show CDR1 as SNHLY and CDR2 as FYNNEI. With 2 bases clipped from V and 2 bases from J, the junction kept 2 bases outside the gene matches. This chain's CDR3 is CASSETGVNTEAFF. In DNA, the CDR3 is TGTGCCAGCAGTGAAACAGGGGTTAACACTGAAGCTTTCTTT.

This clone appeared a few times. This chain connects TRBV2 to TRBJ1-6, with D hard to call. Trimming took 4 bases from V and 8 from J, leaving 12 bases between them. Germline V gene data show CDR1 as SNHLY and CDR2 as FYNNEI. The CDR3 spans 14 residues. The CDR3 reads CASSVLRTDSPLHF. The CDR3 region has the DNA TGTGCCAGCAGTGTTTTACGTACGGATTCACCCCTCCACTTT. The full variable domain, with the rest looked up from reference TRBV2 and TRBJ1-6, is EPEVTQTPSHQVTQMGQEVILRCVPISNHLYFYWYRQILGQKVEFLVSFYNNEISEKSEIFDDQFSVERPDGSNFTLKIRSTKLEDSAMYFCASSVLRTDSPLHFGNGTRLTVT.

This clone has just a few counts. The chain joins TRBV2 to TRBJ1-2; no firm D call. The length of the CDR3 is 14 residues. Per the germline V gene, CDR1 is SNHLY and CDR2 is FYNNEI. Trimming shortened V by 1 base and J by 5 bases, and 11 bases separated the two germline ends. Here the CDR3 DNA reads TGTGCCAGCAGTGAAGGTGGGTGGGAATATGGCTACACCTTC. Protein sequence: CASSEGGWEYGYTF. Filled out from reference TRBV2 and TRBJ1-2, the complete variable domain reads EPEVTQTPSHQVTQMGQEVILRCVPISNHLYFYWYRQILGQKVEFLVSFYNNEISEKSEIFDDQFSVERPDGSNFTLKIRSTKLEDSAMYFCASSEGGWEYGYTFGSGTRLTVV.

The chain is built from TRBV6-5 and TRBJ1-1; TRBD1 might be the D (5 bases). The length of the CDR3 is 13 residues. Trimming took off 5 bases at V and 6 bases at J, with 13 bases between the two ends. In germline, CDR1 is MNHEY, CDR2 SVGAGI. CDR3 coding DNA: TGTGCCAGCAGTACAGGAAGTTCGGCTGAAGCTTTCTTT. This encodes CASSTGSSAEAFF.

The chain uses TRBV6-1 and TRBJ1-6; perhaps TRBD1 as D (5 bases). Trimming stripped 1 base from V and 0 bases from J, with 7 bases between. The CDR3 has 16 residues. Germline CDR1 is MNHNS and CDR2 is SASEGT. Here the CDR3 reads CASSEDRISYNSPLHF. The CDR3 DNA follows: TGTGCCAGCAGTGAAGACAGGATCTCCTATAATTCACCCCTCCACTTT.

The chain couples TRBV7-8 to TRBJ1-5; unclear D gene. The CDR3 runs to 14 residues. Germline CDR1 and CDR2: SGHVS and FQNEAQ. Trimming took off 5 bases at V and 0 bases at J, with 8 bases between the two ends. CDR3 bases: TGTGCCAGCAGCCCCGTGGGTAGCAATCAGCCCCAGCATTTT. Translated: CASSPVGSNQPQHF.

V and J are TRBV7-9 and TRBJ1-6; no definite D call. Trimming took off 5 bases at V and 7 bases at J, with 15 bases between the two ends. CDR1 and CDR2 from the germline V gene are SEHNR and FQNEAQ (reference sequence). The CDR3 loop spans 15 amino acids. The CDR3 coding sequence is TGTGCCAGCAGCCCCGTCGAGTTACCAAATTCACCCCTCCACTTT. Its translation: CASSPVELPNSPLHF.

The chain has TRBV12-3 or TRBV12-4 and TRBJ1-4; no clear D. Trimming removed 1 base at V and 7 bases at J, with 7 bases between. The CDR3 runs to 13 residues. CDR3 nucleotides: TGTGCCAGCAGTTTAGGGAGCCGTGAAAAACTGTTTTTT. As protein: CASSLGSREKLFF.

The V call is TRBV19, the J call TRBJ1-3; 7 bases agree with TRBD1. The CDR3 runs to 13 residues. Trimming at V came to 3 bases and at J to 4 bases, leaving 0 bases not matched to a gene. The V gene's germline CDR1 is LNHDA and CDR2 SQIVND (reference sequence). CDR3 amino acids: CASSMGQGNTIYF. The CDR3 DNA sequence: TGTGCCAGTAGTATGGGACAGGGAAACACCATATATTTT.

V usage is TRBV6-5 and J usage is TRBJ1-2; the match to TRBD1 covers 9 bases. The CDR3 is 15 residues long. Trimming cost V 6 bases and J 2 bases; bases outside gene matches: 7. Germline assignment: CDR1 MNHEY and CDR2 SVGAGI. Here the CDR3 DNA reads TGTGCCAGCAGGGCCGGGACAGGGCCCAACTATGGCTACACCTTC. Translated: CASRAGTGPNYGYTF.

The rearrangement joins TRBV6-2 or TRBV6-3 to TRBJ1-6; D is uncertain. V was shortened by 0 bases and J by 0 bases, with 12 bases between the two germline ends. Germline V lookup: CDR1 MNHEY, CDR2 SVGEGT. The CDR3 contains 18 residues. This CDR3 reads CASSYSSWVSSYNSPLHF. CDR3 DNA: TGTGCCAGCAGTTACTCGAGCTGGGTCAGCTCCTATAATTCACCCCTCCACTTT.